The 22 T cell receptor beta chains below come from one sample, sequenced in a study of blood T cell repertoires in COVID-19. Clones were sequenced by immunoSEQ multiplex PCR, and TCRdb holds only the in-frame ones, with some missing. The table lists 100,000 to 120,000 clones, 88% of them singletons. Sequencing was done on a sample of peripheral blood. These receptors were obtained from a woman aged 70-85 years who had recovered from COVID-19.

The chain uses TRBV7-9 and TRBJ1-4; D is undetermined. Germline V gene lookup returns CDR1 SEHNR and CDR2 FQNEAQ (reference sequence). V lost 5 bases and J lost 5, with 15 bases in between. The CDR3 length is 15 residues. CDR3 in DNA: TGTGCCAGCAGCCCAGGCCGACACGCCAATGAAAAACTGTTTTTT. This translates into CASSPGRHANEKLFF.

This rearrangement joins TRBV28 to TRBJ1-6; 8 bases map to TRBD1. This CDR3 has 15 residues. Trimming removed 5 bases from V and 10 bases from J; junction bases left unmatched: 10. Germline V lookup: CDR1 MDHEN, CDR2 SYDVKM. Here the CDR3 DNA reads TGTGCCAGCAGTGCCCTCGGACAGGGAAACTCACCCCTCCACTTT. Encoded protein: CASSALGQGNSPLHF. Complete variable domain (other parts from reference TRBV28 and TRBJ1-6): DVKVTQSSRYLVKRTGEKVFLECVQDMDHENMFWYRQDPGLGLRLIYFSYDVKMKEKGDIPEGYSVSREKKERFSLILESASTNQTSMYLCASSALGQGNSPLHFGNGTRLTVT.

The chain recombines TRBV7-6 with TRBJ2-3, with 7 bases fitting TRBD2. V dropped 5 bases and J dropped 5; count of bases not matched to a gene: 16. Germline values: CDR1 SGHVS, CDR2 FNYEAQ. The CDR3 is 17 amino acids. In DNA form, the CDR3 reads TGTGCCAGCAGCCAGTTGGGGAGGGCCCCTGGGGGAGATACGCAGTATTTT. This encodes CASSQLGRAPGGDTQYF. The complete variable domain, with remaining parts taken from reference TRBV7-6 and TRBJ2-3, reads GAGVSQSPRYKVTKRGQDVALRCDPISGHVSLYWYRQALGQGPEFLTYFNYEAQQDKSGLPNDRFSAERPEGSISTLTIQRTEQRDSAMYRCASSQLGRAPGGDTQYFGPGTRLTVL.

The gene calls are TRBV2 and TRBJ1-5, with D unresolved. Germline-derived CDR1 and CDR2 are SNHLY and FYNNEI. CDR3 length: 14 residues. Trimming took 2 bases from V and 1 from J, leaving 6 bases between them. In DNA, the CDR3 is TGTGCCAGCAGTGAATGGCGGAGCAATCAGCCCCAGCATTTT. Its translation is CASSEWRSNQPQHF.

The chain is built from TRBV24-1 and TRBJ2-1; weak D call: TRBD1 (6 bases). Trimming left V 0 bases short and J 7 bases short, with 18 bases between. Germline lookup yields CDR1 KGHDR and CDR2 SFDVKD. The CDR3 runs to 17 residues. CDR3 loop: CATSDLNPGQGWNEQFF. The CDR3 DNA is TGTGCCACCAGTGATTTGAACCCGGGACAAGGATGGAATGAGCAGTTCTTC.

The chain couples TRBV14 to TRBJ2-7; 7 positions match TRBD1. V lost 0 bases and J lost 4; bases outside the gene matches: 12. This CDR3 contains 17 residues. The germline V gene encodes CDR1 SGHDN and CDR2 FVKESK. CDR3 in DNA: TGTGCCAGCAGCCAAGATCTGTCACCGACAGGGACATACGAGCAGTACTTC. It specifies CASSQDLSPTGTYEQYF.

By share, this clone counts as medium-sized. The rearrangement links TRBV5-4 to TRBJ1-5; D is possibly TRBD1 (5 bases). Trimming cost V 3 bases and J 2 bases, with 12 bases left between them. In germline, CDR1 is SGHNT, CDR2 YYREEE (reference sequence). The CDR3 runs to 15 residues. The CDR3, as DNA: TGTGCCAGCAGCTCAGGGTATCAGGGCAATCAGCCCCAGCATTTT. Protein: CASSSGYQGNQPQHF.

The V call is TRBV2, the J call TRBJ2-4; 8 bases fit TRBD1. V shed 1 base, J shed 8 bases, and the junction held 4 bases outside the gene matches. The CDR3 length is 14 residues. The germline V gene has CDR1 SNHLY and CDR2 FYNNEI. CDR3 DNA sequence: TGTGCCAGCAGTGAAGGGACAGGGTGGGACATTCAGTACTTC. Protein: CASSEGTGWDIQYF.

This clone was detected only once. The chain recombines TRBV7-2 with TRBJ2-3, with 9 bases identical to TRBD2. V shed 3 bases and J 4 bases; nucleotides not matched to a gene: 8. The CDR3 is 16 residues long. Germline V lookup: CDR1 SGHTA, CDR2 FQGNSA. This chain's CDR3 is CASSFSGGRGADTQYF. CDR3 nucleotides: TGTGCCAGCAGCTTCAGCGGGGGGAGAGGGGCAGATACGCAGTATTTT.

The chain employs TRBV15 and TRBJ1-5; 7 positions match TRBD1. Trimming cost V 9 bases and J 5 bases; bases outside gene matches: 4. Germline V gene sequence: CDR1 LNHNV, CDR2 YYDKDF (reference sequence). This CDR3 region has 12 residues. The CDR3 is CATRQGDQPQHF. The CDR3 DNA follows: TGTGCCACGAGACAGGGCGATCAGCCCCAGCATTTT.

The chain uses TRBV14 and TRBJ2-1; 13 positions agree with TRBD2. Germline V gene sequence: CDR1 SGHDN, CDR2 FVKESK. CDR3 length: 16 amino acids. J was trimmed by 4 bases and V by 0 bases; bases with no gene match: 0. CDR3 nucleotides: TGTGCCAGCAGCCAAGAGACTAGCGGGAGGTACAATGAGCAGTTCTTC. This translates into CASSQETSGRYNEQFF.

The rearrangement links TRBV2 to TRBJ1-1; 9 bases fit TRBD1. The trim removed 1 base at V and 0 bases at J, leaving 9 bases unmatched. This CDR3 contains 18 residues. Germline V gene data show CDR1 as SNHLY and CDR2 as FYNNEI. The CDR3 loop is CASSEGRGTGRMNTEAFF. The CDR3 region has the DNA TGTGCCAGCAGTGAAGGTCGGGGGACAGGGCGTATGAACACTGAAGCTTTCTTT.

CDR3 nucleotides: TGTGCCAGCTCACCACTGGGGGGCACTGAAGCTTTCTTT. Translating gives CASSPLGGTEAFF. V usage is TRBV18 and J usage is TRBJ1-1; D might be TRBD1 (5 bases). The CDR3 loop spans 13 amino acids. V was trimmed by 1 base and J by 4 bases, leaving 7 bases between them. Germline V CDR1 and CDR2: KGHSH, LQKENI. Variable domain in full (rest from reference TRBV18 and TRBJ1-1): NAGVMQNPRHLVRRRGQEARLRCSPMKGHSHVYWYRQLPEEGLKFMVYLQKENIIDESGMPKERFSAEFPKEGPSILRIQQVVRGDSAAYFCASSPLGGTEAFFGQGTRLTVV.

This clone was found many times. The chain combines TRBV6-5 with TRBJ2-2; 9 nucleotides match TRBD1. Unmatched junction bases numbered 5, after V lost 9 bases and J lost 6 bases. CDR1 MNHEY and CDR2 SVGAGI come from the germline V gene. The CDR3 loop spans 13 amino acids. CDR3 residues: CASWTGEPGELFF. CDR3 nucleotides: TGTGCCAGTTGGACAGGGGAACCCGGGGAGCTGTTTTTT.

The chain carries TRBV6-5 and TRBJ1-5; possible D gene TRBD1, 6 bases. V lost 6 bases to trimming and J lost 8 bases, with 17 bases between them. The CDR3 covers 14 residues. Germline V gene data show CDR1 as MNHEY and CDR2 as SVGAGI. CDR3 protein: CASSIGGAGKPQHF. DNA for the CDR3: TGTGCCAGCAGCATCGGGGGGGCGGGTAAGCCCCAGCATTTT.

This sequence joins TRBV5-3 and TRBJ2-1, with 15 bases matching TRBD2. TRBV5-3 belongs to the ORF category, with a function that is uncertain. The CDR3 contains 19 residues. V lost 3 bases and J lost 4; bases outside the gene matches: 11. CDR3 DNA: TGTGCCAGAAGCTGCCCCGGCGGACTAGCGGGAGGGCCTTACAATGAGCAGTTCTTC. Its translation is CARSCPGGLAGGPYNEQFF.

This chain connects TRBV4-2 to TRBJ1-1, with 7 bases lining up with TRBD1. Germline values: CDR1 LGHNA, CDR2 YNFKEQ. Trimming at V came to 8 bases and at J to 0 bases, leaving 12 bases not matched to a gene. This CDR3 region has 16 residues. For the CDR3, the DNA is TGTGCCAGCCGAGAGGGGGCGCCCGGGATGAACACTGAAGCTTTCTTT. This translates into CASREGAPGMNTEAFF.

The CDR3 DNA is TGTGCCATCAGTGACAGACAGGGGGCCGGCACTGAAGCTTTCTTT. Amino acids: CAISDRQGAGTEAFF. The chain employs TRBV10-3 and TRBJ1-1; 10 bases line up with TRBD1. The germline V gene has CDR1 ENHRY and CDR2 SYGVKD. This CDR3 spans 15 amino acids. J was trimmed by 4 bases and V by 3 bases; bases with no gene match: 5.

The chain recombines TRBV7-8 with TRBJ2-7, with a weak D call TRBD2 (5 bases). CDR3 length equals 13 residues. V gave up 5 bases and J gave up 3 bases, with 11 bases separating them. Per the germline V gene, CDR1 is SGHVS and CDR2 is FQNEAQ. This CDR3 is CASSLLRGYEQYF. CDR3 nucleotides: TGTGCCAGCAGCCTCCTTCGGGGCTACGAGCAGTACTTC.

This chain joins TRBV4-1 and TRBJ2-1; a weak D match, TRBD1 (6 bases). This CDR3 region has 12 residues. From germline, CDR1 is MGHRA and CDR2 YSYEKL. The ends were cut back, 1 base at V and 11 bases at J, with 9 bases in the middle. This CDR3 reads CASSQVRGQQFF. CDR3 nucleotides: TGCGCCAGCAGCCAAGTCAGGGGTCAGCAGTTCTTC.

This clone has just a few counts. This rearrangement joins TRBV11-3 to TRBJ1-3, with 11 positions matching TRBD1. After removal of 5 bases from V and 1 base from J, the junction contained 4 bases not matched to a gene. The V gene's germline CDR1 is SGHNT and CDR2 YENEEA. CDR3 size: 16 residues. CDR3 nucleotides: TGTGCCAGCAGCCAAGGGGACAGGGGGTCTGGAAACACCATATATTTT. Protein product: CASSQGDRGSGNTIYF.

The chain recombines TRBV5-1 with TRBJ1-6, with TRBD1 matching 10 bases. The germline V gene has CDR1 SGHRS and CDR2 YFSETQ. The CDR3 consists of 15 residues. J gave up 10 bases and V 0 bases, and 4 bases lay outside the gene matches. CDR3 nucleotides: TGCGCCAGCAGCTTGGAGACAGGGGGCTACTCACCCCTCCACTTT. Translating it yields CASSLETGGYSPLHF.